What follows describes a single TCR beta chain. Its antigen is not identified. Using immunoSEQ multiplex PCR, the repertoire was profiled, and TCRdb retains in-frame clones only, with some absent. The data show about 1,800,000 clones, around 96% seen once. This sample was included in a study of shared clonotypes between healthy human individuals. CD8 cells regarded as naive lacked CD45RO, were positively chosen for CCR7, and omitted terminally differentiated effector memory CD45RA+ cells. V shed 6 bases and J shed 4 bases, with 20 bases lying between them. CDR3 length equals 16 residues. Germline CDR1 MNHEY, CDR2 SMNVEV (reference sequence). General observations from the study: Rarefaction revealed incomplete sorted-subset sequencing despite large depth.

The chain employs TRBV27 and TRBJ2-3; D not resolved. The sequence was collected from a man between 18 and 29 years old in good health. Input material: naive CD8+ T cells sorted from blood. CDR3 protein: CASRSGPGVGADTQYF. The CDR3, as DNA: TGTGCCAGCAGGAGTGGGCCGGGCGTAGGCGCAGATACGCAGTATTTT.